These 17 T cell receptor beta chains share one sample of origin, sequenced in a study of cytomegalovirus exposure and HLA in healthy donors (dated by TCRdb to about 2017). The protocol used for the library was the immunoSEQ multiplex PCR assay. For the multiplex PCR, a mixture combining 60 forward primers for TCR Vbeta segments and 13 reverse primers for TCR Jbeta segments was used. In its TCRdb copy, this immuneACCESS table keeps in-frame sequences only and misses some clones. Where compared with another copy, unresolved V genes explain less than half of these, and the others have no known cause. The sample table lists some 98,000 clones, roughly 70% of them with a count of one. 2.5% of the sample lies in the top ten. Material: PBMCs. These receptors all come from a man between 45 and 60 years old in good health and CMV-seronegative.

The V call is TRBV6-1, the J call TRBJ2-7, with 7 bases matching TRBD2. The CDR3 has 13 residues. Germline V gives CDR1 MNHNS, CDR2 SASEGT. With 6 bases clipped from V and 0 bases from J, the junction kept 2 bases outside the gene matches. CDR3 in amino acids: CASRGTNSYEQYF. CDR3 bases: TGTGCCAGCAGGGGGACTAACTCCTACGAGCAGTACTTC.

In its sample, this clone was seen a few times. V gene TRBV6-6 combines with J gene TRBJ2-3; TRBD1 might be the D (6 bases). The CDR3 has 14 amino acids. CDR1 and CDR2 (germline): MNHNY, SVGAGI (reference sequence). The ends were cut back, 3 bases at V and 4 bases at J, with 11 bases in the middle. CDR3 residues: CASSYGGGSDTQYF. For the CDR3, the DNA is TGTGCCAGCAGTTATGGGGGCGGTTCAGATACGCAGTATTTT.

The chain couples TRBV7-2 to TRBJ2-1, with D hard to call. The CDR3 is made up of 13 amino acids. CDR1 is SGHTA and CDR2 is FQGNSA in the germline V gene. V dropped 11 bases and J dropped 0 bases, with 11 bases sitting between them. The CDR3 DNA reads TGTGCCTGCGGTTCCAGCTCCTACAATGAGCAGTTCTTC. Its translation: CACGSSSYNEQFF.

The chain has TRBV27 and TRBJ2-7, with D maybe TRBD1 (7 bases). CDR1 and CDR2 (germline): MNHEY, SMNVEV (reference sequence). This CDR3 spans 15 amino acids. V gave up 7 bases and J gave up 4 bases, with 20 bases separating them. The CDR3 spells CASTLIQGGAYEQYF. The CDR3 DNA sequence: TGTGCCAGCACGCTAATCCAGGGGGGTGCATACGAGCAGTACTTC.

This clone was seen only once. This could be a read error, since a much larger clone is one nucleotide away. The rearrangement links TRBV7-2 to TRBJ1-1; a possible D gene is TRBD1 (5 bases). CDR3 length equals 13 residues. Germline values: CDR1 SGHTA, CDR2 FQGNSA. Trimming left V 2 bases short and J 1 base short, with 5 bases between. The CDR3 DNA sequence: TGTGCCAGCAGCTTAACAGGGAACACTGAAGCTTTCTTT. The encoded protein is CASSLTGNTEAFF.

This chain uses TRBV25-1 with TRBJ2-7, with TRBD2 identical over 12 bases. Germline trimming cut 7 bases from V and 3 bases from J; bases unmatched to any gene: 7. Germline CDR1 reads MGHDK; CDR2 reads SYGVNS. This CDR3 is 15 amino acids long. In DNA, the CDR3 is TGTGCCAGCACGGGACTAGCGGGCGGATTCTACGAGCAGTACTTC. This gives the protein CASTGLAGGFYEQYF.

As to this clone: Within the sample, other DNA sequences also encode this same CDR3. The chain couples TRBV7-9 to TRBJ2-5; 8 nucleotides line up with TRBD2. This CDR3 comprises 15 residues. After removal of 6 bases from V and 5 bases from J, the junction contained 11 bases not matched to a gene. The germline CDR1 and CDR2 sequences are SEHNR and FQNEAQ (reference sequence). DNA of the CDR3: TGTGCCAGCAGGCAGACTAGCGCACGGGTTGAGACCCAGTACTTC. The encoded protein is CASRQTSARVETQYF.

J is TRBJ2-3 and V is TRBV18; the match to TRBD1 covers 8 bases. The CDR3 is 16 residues long. V lost 4 bases and J lost 1; bases outside the gene matches: 7. Per germline, CDR1 KGHSH and CDR2 LQKENI. The CDR3 sequence: CASSLGQGGGTDTQYF. For the CDR3, the DNA is TGTGCCAGCTCACTTGGACAGGGAGGCGGCACAGATACGCAGTATTTT.

This clone has more than one count but fewer than ten. This chain connects TRBV6-5 to TRBJ2-7; 10 nucleotides match TRBD2. V was clipped by 6 bases and J by 3 bases; unmatched bases: 8. From germline, CDR1 is MNHEY and CDR2 SVGAGI. The CDR3 is 15 residues long. Here the CDR3 reads CASSQSRTSGYEQYF. The CDR3 bases are TGTGCCAGCAGCCAGTCTCGGACTAGCGGCTACGAGCAGTACTTC.

V gene TRBV30 combines with J gene TRBJ2-3; no clear D gene. Trimming shortened V by 2 bases and J by 0 bases, and 12 bases separated the two germline ends. The CDR3 length is 15 residues. Germline V CDR1 and CDR2: GTSNPN, SVGIG (reference sequence). The CDR3 loop reads CAWSLVSGSTDTQYF. In DNA, the CDR3 is TGTGCCTGGAGTTTAGTATCCGGGAGCACAGATACGCAGTATTTT.

This chain connects TRBV4-1 to TRBJ2-5, with 7 bases matching TRBD1. The CDR3 spans 13 residues. The germline V gene encodes CDR1 MGHRA and CDR2 YSYEKL. V was pared by 4 bases and J by 5 bases, with 4 bases of the junction left unmatched. CDR3 DNA sequence: TGCGCCAGCAGCCGGGCCAGGGGGGAGACCCAGTACTTC. Its protein product is CASSRARGETQYF.

The chain links TRBV11-2 to TRBJ1-2, with 8 nucleotides matching TRBD1. The CDR3 runs to 13 residues. V was pared by 5 bases and J by 12 bases, with 11 bases of the junction left unmatched. CDR1 SGHAT and CDR2 FQNNGV come from the germline V gene. The CDR3 sequence is CASSPAGTGLNTF. In nucleotides, the CDR3 is TGTGCCAGCAGCCCAGCCGGGACAGGCCTTAACACCTTC.

V usage is TRBV11-2 and J usage is TRBJ2-1, with D uncertain. The CDR3 contains 13 residues. Germline CDR1 is SGHAT and CDR2 is FQNNGV. V was cut by 1 base and J by 5 bases, with 6 bases left in between. As DNA, the CDR3 is TGTGCCAGCAGCTTAGTTGTAAACAATGAGCAGTTCTTC. Residues: CASSLVVNNEQFF.

The chain has TRBV30 and TRBJ1-3; tentative D call: TRBD1 (6 bases). With 2 bases removed from V and 2 bases from J, the gap between germline ends came to 7 bases. This CDR3 region has 13 residues. Germline assignment: CDR1 GTSNPN and CDR2 SVGIG (reference sequence). The CDR3 nucleotides are TGTGCCTGGAGTCCAGGGGCTGGAAACACCATATATTTT. Translating gives CAWSPGAGNTIYF.

V usage is TRBV27 and J usage is TRBJ2-7, with D tentatively TRBD1 (6 bases). Per germline, CDR1 MNHEY and CDR2 SMNVEV (reference sequence). This CDR3 has 15 residues. Trimming took 4 bases from V and 3 from J, leaving 16 bases between them. The CDR3 region is CASSSSGTLLYEQYF. CDR3 DNA sequence: TGTGCCAGCAGTTCCTCCGGGACACTTCTCTACGAGCAGTACTTC.

V and J are TRBV5-6 and TRBJ1-1; perhaps TRBD1 as D (5 bases). Trimming removed 3 bases at V and 2 bases at J, with 11 bases between. The CDR3 sequence is 14 residues long. Germline V gene data show CDR1 as SGHDT and CDR2 as YYEEEE. CDR3 DNA sequence: TGTGCCAGCAGCTGGGAGGGGCTCAACACTGAAGCTTTCTTT. Its protein is CASSWEGLNTEAFF.

The J gene is TRBJ2-7, the V gene TRBV5-6, with D possibly TRBD2 on 7 matching bases. The germline V and J ends were trimmed by 7 bases and 4 bases, with 24 bases remaining between them. CDR3 length equals 16 residues. Germline V gives CDR1 SGHDT, CDR2 YYEEEE. CDR3 sequence (DNA): TGTGCCAGCGGCTCCCAGGGGCGGGGGTTCATATACGAGCAGTACTTC. Its translation is CASGSQGRGFIYEQYF.